What follows are 10 T cell receptor beta chains derived from one specimen sequenced in a study of T cell repertoires in cytomegalovirus infection. The antigens these receptors bind are not known. TCRdb ran MiXCR on the reads and lists one entry per CDR3 protein. The sample has some 150,000 distinct CDR3 sequences, about 31% seen once; the top ten hold around 50%. The sample in question was CD8+ T cells from cultured PBMCs, obtained from culture after CMV antigen stimulation. Receptors originate from a human donor in good health (CMV status not recorded). Some clones in this sample may be carry-over from other donors' samples.

The gene calls are TRBV2 and TRBJ1-5, with D possibly TRBD1 on 5 matching bases. The germline V and J ends were trimmed by 3 bases and 3 bases, with 12 bases remaining between them. This CDR3 is built from 15 residues. Germline V gives CDR1 SNHLY, CDR2 FYNNEI. The CDR3 region is CASSDETEANQPQHF. The CDR3 DNA reads as TGTGCCAGCAGTGATGAGACAGAGGCCAATCAGCCCCAGCATTTT. The whole variable domain, remainder taken from reference TRBV2 and TRBJ1-5, is EPEVTQTPSHQVTQMGQEVILRCVPISNHLYFYWYRQILGQKVEFLVSFYNNEISEKSEIFDDQFSVERPDGSNFTLKIRSTKLEDSAMYFCASSDETEANQPQHFGDGTRLSIL.

The chain carries TRBV19 and TRBJ1-5; D ambiguous. Trimming stripped 2 bases from V and 6 bases from J, with 14 bases between. CDR1 is LNHDA and CDR2 is SQIVND in the germline V gene (reference sequence). This CDR3 is built from 15 residues. The CDR3 spells CASSIKYRAGQPQHF. The CDR3 coding sequence is TGTGCCAGTAGTATAAAGTACCGGGCCGGTCAGCCCCAGCATTTT.

The chain's CDR3 is CASSYGTSGSTDTQYF. CDR3 DNA sequence: TGTGCCAGCAGCTACGGGACTAGCGGTAGCACAGATACGCAGTATTTT. This chain uses TRBV6-5 with TRBJ2-3; 11 nucleotides agree with TRBD2. The CDR3 has 16 residues. V lost 6 bases to trimming and J lost 0 bases; unmatched junction nucleotides: 5. Germline V gene sequence: CDR1 MNHEY, CDR2 SVGAGI.

This clonotype was found a few times. This chain connects TRBV2 to TRBJ1-2; D unresolved. This CDR3 region has 15 residues. Trimming left V 0 bases short and J 0 bases short, with 8 bases between. Germline CDR1 and CDR2: SNHLY and FYNNEI. CDR3 DNA sequence: TGTGCCAGCAGTGAAGCTAGGTTAGCTAACTATGGCTACACCTTC. Protein product: CASSEARLANYGYTF.

Many counts were recorded for this clonotype. This chain links TRBV7-6 with TRBJ2-1; the D gene could be TRBD1 or TRBD2 (6 bases each). The CDR3 spans 14 residues. Germline V lookup: CDR1 SGHVS, CDR2 FNYEAQ. Trimming took 5 bases from V and 5 from J, leaving 13 bases between them. CDR3 residues: CASSGGLRNNEQFF. The DNA for the CDR3 is TGTGCCAGCAGCGGGGGGCTCAGGAACAATGAGCAGTTCTTC.

This clonotype came up many times. This sequence joins TRBV4-1 and TRBJ1-2; 9 nucleotides align to TRBD1. The CDR3 length is 15 residues. Germline CDR1 MGHRA, CDR2 YSYEKL. The junction had 7 bases not matched to a gene; V was cut back by 3 bases and J by 5 bases. The CDR3: CASSQHDRGGYGYTF. CDR3 coding DNA: TGCGCCAGCAGCCAGCACGACAGGGGGGGTTATGGCTACACCTTC.

The V call is TRBV4-1, the J call TRBJ1-1; perhaps TRBD1 as D (5 bases). The germline V gene has CDR1 MGHRA and CDR2 YSYEKL. Trimming left V 6 bases short and J 5 bases short, with 13 bases between. The CDR3 covers 13 residues. This CDR3 is CASSSRGGTEAFF. As DNA, the CDR3 is TGCGCCAGCAGTTCAAGGGGAGGAACTGAAGCTTTCTTT.

This clonotype turned up a few times. The chain uses TRBV28 and TRBJ1-1; D remains ambiguous. This CDR3 contains 13 residues. V lost 3 bases and J 2 bases, leaving 7 bases between the germline ends. In germline, CDR1 is MDHEN, CDR2 SYDVKM. The DNA of the CDR3 is TGTGCCAGCAGTTTCGTCCAAAACACTGAAGCTTTCTTT. Its translation is CASSFVQNTEAFF. Using reference TRBV28 and TRBJ1-1 for the parts outside the CDR3, the full variable domain is DVKVTQSSRYLVKRTGEKVFLECVQDMDHENMFWYRQDPGLGLRLIYFSYDVKMKEKGDIPEGYSVSREKKERFSLILESASTNQTSMYLCASSFVQNTEAFFGQGTRLTVV.

This clonotype came up once. The chain carries TRBV9 and TRBJ2-1; no clear D. The CDR3 is 15 amino acids. Per germline, CDR1 SGDLS and CDR2 YYNGEE. The germline V and J ends were trimmed by 0 bases and 3 bases, with 10 bases remaining between them. In DNA, the CDR3 is TGTGCCAGCAGCGTAGAAGGGTTAAACTACAATGAGCAGTTCTTC. It codes for CASSVEGLNYNEQFF.

With regard to this clonotype: In this CDR3 the conserved last residue, phenylalanine or tryptophan, is missing, so a read error is likely. The genes are TRBV5-5 and TRBJ1-5, with D unresolved. The CDR3 is 15 residues long. Germline V CDR1 and CDR2: SGHKS, YYEKEE (reference sequence). Trimming pared 0 bases from V and 3 bases from J, leaving 10 bases between. CDR3 protein: CASSLALGSNQPQHY. The CDR3 bases are TGTGCCAGCAGCTTGGCATTGGGGTCCAATCAGCCCCAGCATTAT.